The clone carrying this TCR beta chain has just one count. As yet, its antigen is unknown. This sample stems from a study of cytomegalovirus exposure and HLA in healthy donors. General study results and limits: Per a prior analysis, the majority of TCR beta V segments were productive roughly 90% or roughly 30% of the time. The classifier reportedly diagnosed cytomegalovirus status with high specificity and sensitivity.

The PCR ran on 60 Vbeta and 13 Jbeta primers. The protocol was immunoSEQ multiplex PCR, while the TCRdb copy is restricted to in-frame clones and leaves out a portion. The sample carries about 130,000 clones, roughly 79% recorded once. The sample consisted of PBMCs. The clonotype originates from a woman aged 45-59 years in good health and CMV-seronegative.

The CDR3 loop is CASSLDTGAQETQYF. DNA for the CDR3: TGCGCCAGCAGCTTGGATACAGGGGCCCAAGAGACCCAGTACTTC. The chain has TRBV5-1 and TRBJ2-5; 7 bases are a match to TRBD1. Looked up from germline, CDR1 is SGHRS and CDR2 is YFSETQ. CDR3 length equals 15 residues. The V and J ends lost 0 bases and 1 base, in that order; junction bases with no gene match: 3. The full variable domain, in which reference TRBV5-1 and TRBJ2-5 provide the parts outside the CDR3, is KAGVTQTPRYLIKTRGQQVTLSCSPISGHRSVSWYQQTPGQGLQFLFEYFSETQRNKGNFPGRFSGRQFSNSRSEMNVSTLELGDSALYLCASSLDTGAQETQYFGPGTRLLVL.